This section outlines one T cell receptor (beta chain) sequence together with its context. What it binds is not known. Data came from immunoSEQ multiplex PCR; TCRdb stores just in-frame clones and leaves some out. The profile shows some 77,000 clones, around 90% of them singletons. The data were obtained in a study of OX40 agonist ivuxolimab in advanced cancers. Looking at the study overall: Two cutaneous melanoma patients and one hepatocellular carcinoma patient, three in all, had partial responses.

Findings and limits, study-wide: Also showing low normalized T-cell clonal expansion were some of the nonresponders.

Trimming shortened V by 5 bases and J by 2 bases, and 11 bases separated the two germline ends. The CDR3 consists of 13 residues. Germline lookup yields CDR1 SGHDT and CDR2 YYEEEE. Patients were ruled out by autoimmune disease history or systemic immunosuppression. This clonotype was obtained from an adult with an advanced solid tumor such as melanoma, head and neck, liver or kidney cancer. The J gene is TRBJ2-7, the V gene TRBV5-6; weak D call: TRBD2 (6 bases). Sample: CD4+ or CD8+ T cells sorted from blood, taken in a trial of the OX40 agonist ivuxolimab. This chain's CDR3 is CASRGGMTYEQYF. CDR3 DNA sequence: TGTGCCAGCAGGGGGGGTATGACCTACGAGCAGTACTTC.